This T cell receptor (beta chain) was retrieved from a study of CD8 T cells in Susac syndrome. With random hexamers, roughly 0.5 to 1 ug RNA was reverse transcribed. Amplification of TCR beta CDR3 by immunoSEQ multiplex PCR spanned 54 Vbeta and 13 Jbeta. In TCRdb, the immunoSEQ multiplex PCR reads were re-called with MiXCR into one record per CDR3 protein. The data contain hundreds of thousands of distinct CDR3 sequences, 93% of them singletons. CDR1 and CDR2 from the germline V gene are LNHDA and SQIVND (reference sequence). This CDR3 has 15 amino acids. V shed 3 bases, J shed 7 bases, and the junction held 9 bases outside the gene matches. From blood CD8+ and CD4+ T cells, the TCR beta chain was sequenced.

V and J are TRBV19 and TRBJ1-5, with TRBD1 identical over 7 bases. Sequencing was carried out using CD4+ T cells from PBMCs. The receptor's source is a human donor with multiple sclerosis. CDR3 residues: CASSIDREWLQPQHF. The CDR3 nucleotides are TGTGCCAGTAGTATCGACAGGGAGTGGTTACAGCCCCAGCATTTT.